The rows below give T cell receptor beta chains drawn from one sample of a study of STAT5B mutations in CD4+ large granular lymphocyte leukemia. The assay was immunoSEQ multiplex PCR, and TCRdb's table has in-frame clones only and misses some. This repertoire shows 4,500 to 5,000 clones, around 77% found once; its top ten account for roughly 8.2%. The sequenced material came from PBMCs. These receptors were taken from a man in his 70s with CD4+ T-cell large granular lymphocyte leukemia. The CDR3 runs from the conserved cysteine through the conserved F or W. A D gene is named only where the DNA matches it firmly. The size entry is marked missing in some rows and otherwise reads once, few, many or a size class.

d_gene	v_gene	j_gene	abundance	CDR3nt	CDR3aa
-	TRBV10-1	TRBJ2-1	-	TGCGCCAGCAGCGGACAGTCCTTTTCCTACAATGAGCAGTTCTTC	CASSGQSFSYNEQFF
-	TRBV6-1	TRBJ1-2	-	TGTGCCAGCAGTGAAGCGACCGTTAACTATGGCTACACCTTC	CASSEATVNYGYTF
-	TRBV29-1	TRBJ1-2	-	TGCAGCGTTGGTAGGCGGGGCTATGGCTACACCTTC	CSVGRRGYGYTF
-	TRBV10-2	TRBJ2-1	-	TGCGCCAGCAGCAAAGGAAGGACTCAAGGAAACAATGAGCAGTTCTTC	CASSKGRTQGNNEQFF
-	TRBV11-2	TRBJ1-1	few	TGTGCCAGCAGCTTAGTCGGGGGAGGGAGGGGAGCTTTCTTT	CASSLVGGGRGAFF
TRBD1	TRBV7-8	TRBJ2-6	-	TGTGCCAGCACCTTAGGGGGCGCTTATGGGGCCAACGTCCTGACTTTC	CASTLGGAYGANVLTF
TRBD2	TRBV19	TRBJ2-5	-	TGTGCCAGTAGTAGCGGACTAGCGGGGGGTCAAGAGACCCAGTACTTC	CASSSGLAGGQETQYF
-	TRBV27	TRBJ1-2	medium-sized	TGTGCCAGCAGTTTATCGATACAGGGTGATGGCTACACCTTC	CASSLSIQGDGYTF
TRBD1	TRBV4-1	TRBJ2-3	once	TGCGCCAGCAGCCGAGGGGGACAGGGGGTCACAGATACGCAGTATTTT	CASSRGGQGVTDTQYF
-	TRBV11-2	TRBJ2-7	medium-sized	TGTGCCAGCAGCTTAGAGTTTGGGGGACCTCTTGCCCTCTCCTACGAGCAGTACTTC	CASSLEFGGPLALSYEQYF
-	TRBV14	TRBJ1-1	-	TGTGCCAGCAGCCAAGGGCGTTTGAACACTGAAGCTTTCTTT	CASSQGRLNTEAFF
-	TRBV19	TRBJ1-4	-	TGTGCCAGTAGTCCACAGGGTGATCCTGCAACTAATGAAAAACTGTTTTTT	CASSPQGDPATNEKLFF
-	TRBV5-4	TRBJ2-7	-	TGTGCCAGCAGCCCGGGACTCCCTTCCTACGAGCAGTACTTC	CASSPGLPSYEQYF
-	TRBV28	TRBJ2-7	-	TGTGCCAGCATCCCCGGGGGCCCCGGGTACGAGCAGTACTTC	CASIPGGPGYEQYF
-	TRBV27	TRBJ2-3	-	TGTGCCAGCAGTCCACGCACAGATACGCAGTATTTT	CASSPRTDTQYF
TRBD1	TRBV30	TRBJ2-7	-	TGTGCCTGGAGGGCAGGGGGTAGCTCCTACGAGCAGTACTTC	CAWRAGGSSYEQYF
-	TRBV6-1	TRBJ2-6	-	TGTGCCAGCAGTGCGAAATATGCACAAAGTCGGGCCAACGTCCTGACTTTC	CASSAKYAQSRANVLTF
-	TRBV28	TRBJ2-7	-	TGTGCCAGCAGTCCTCAGGGAGATAAAGCCTACGAGCAGTACTTC	CASSPQGDKAYEQYF
-	TRBV9	TRBJ2-4	-	TGTGCCAGCAGTCGGGCGGTAGCCAAAAACATTCAGTACTTC	CASSRAVAKNIQYF
-	TRBV5-5	TRBJ1-5	-	TGTGCCAGCAGCTCGGGGACGACAGCTAGCAATCAGCCCCAGCATTTT	CASSSGTTASNQPQHF
TRBD2	TRBV5-4	TRBJ2-1	-	TGTGCCAGCAGCTCTAGCGGGGGACTCTACAATGAGCAGTTCTTC	CASSSSGGLYNEQFF
TRBD2	TRBV29-1	TRBJ2-1	-	TGCAGCGTGGGACTAGCGGGATACAATGAGCAGTTCTTC	CSVGLAGYNEQFF
TRBD2	TRBV28	TRBJ2-3	-	TGTGCCAGCAGCCAGCGGGGTAGCACAGATACGCAGTATTTT	CASSQRGSTDTQYF
-	TRBV10-3	TRBJ2-1	-	TGTGCCATCAGTGAGCCTAATACTAGCCCGCAGTTCTTC	CAISEPNTSPQFF
-	TRBV6-1	TRBJ1-1	-	TGTGCCAGCAGTGCTTTTAGGGCCACTGAAGCTTTCTTT	CASSAFRATEAFF
-	TRBV25-1	TRBJ1-1	-	TGTGCCAGCAGTGATTGGGGGGGGGTCACTGAAGCTTTCTTT	CASSDWGGVTEAFF
TRBD2	TRBV5-5	TRBJ2-2	-	TGTGCCAGCAGCCCTGTCGAGCGGGGCACCGGGGAGCTGTTTTTT	CASSPVERGTGELFF
TRBD2	TRBV4-2	TRBJ2-3	once	TGTGCCAGCAGCCAGCCCGGGACTAGCGGGACGTGGGGCACAGATACGCAGTATTTT	CASSQPGTSGTWGTDTQYF
TRBD2	TRBV7-2	TRBJ2-3	-	TGTGCCAGCAGCCTTAGCGGGAGGGGGGCAGATACGCAGTATTTT	CASSLSGRGADTQYF
-	TRBV7-8	TRBJ2-1	-	TGTGCCAGCAGCTCCCCTGGGCCGGGATTAGGCTATAATGAGCAGTTCTTC	CASSSPGPGLGYNEQFF
TRBD2	TRBV12-5	TRBJ2-7	-	TGTGCTAGTGGATCTAGCGGGCTTACCTACGAGCAGTACTTC	CASGSSGLTYEQYF
-	TRBV29-1	TRBJ1-1	-	TGCAGCGGCGGACAAATGAACACTGAAGCTTTCTTT	CSGGQMNTEAFF
-	TRBV5-6	TRBJ2-4	-	TGTGCCAGCAGCTTGGGGACAGCGCGAGCCAAAAACATTCAGTACTTC	CASSLGTARAKNIQYF
-	TRBV28	TRBJ2-3	-	TGTGCCAGCAGTTTGGTATCGATCGGCACAGATACGCAGTATTTT	CASSLVSIGTDTQYF
TRBD2	TRBV5-8	TRBJ2-1	-	TGTGCCAGCAGCTTGTTCTTCGGGAGGGCCAGGAGCAATGAGCAGTTCTTC	CASSLFFGRARSNEQFF
-	TRBV2	TRBJ1-5	-	TGTGCCAGCAGCGTGAATAAGAGGTGGGGAGAAGAAAGCAATCAGCCCCAGCATTTT	CASSVNKRWGEESNQPQHF
TRBD1	TRBV5-1	TRBJ1-4	few	TGCGCCAGCAGCTTGGAACAGGGGGCAACTAATGAAAAACTGTTTTTT	CASSLEQGATNEKLFF
-	TRBV7-2	TRBJ2-5	-	TGTGCCAGCAGACCCAACGGTTACAGCTATTCCCAAGAGACCCAGTACTTC	CASRPNGYSYSQETQYF
TRBD1	TRBV14	TRBJ2-3	-	TGTGCCAGCAGCAAACTAACAGGGGCAGATACGCAGTATTTT	CASSKLTGADTQYF
-	TRBV11-3	TRBJ1-2	-	TGTGCCAGCAGCCTCGGTAGGGATAACTATGGCTACACCTTC	CASSLGRDNYGYTF
TRBD2	TRBV6-5	TRBJ2-7	few	TGTGCCAGCAGGAGACTAGCGGGAGGGACTTACGAGCAGTACTTC	CASRRLAGGTYEQYF
TRBD1	TRBV7-9	TRBJ1-2	-	TGTGCCAGCAGCTCGAAGGGACAGGGGTCCAATAACTATGGCTACACCTTC	CASSSKGQGSNNYGYTF
-	TRBV29-1	TRBJ2-5	few	TGCAGCGTTAGGACAGACCAAGAGACCCAGTACTTC	CSVRTDQETQYF
-	TRBV9	TRBJ2-2	-	TGTGCCAGCAGCGGGAGAGGGAACACCGGGGAGCTGTTTTTT	CASSGRGNTGELFF
-	TRBV9	TRBJ2-5	-	TGTGCCAGCAGCCACCCCAGCGGGACAAAGACCCAGTACTTC	CASSHPSGTKTQYF
-	TRBV21-1	TRBJ2-5	-	TGTGCCAGCAGCAAAGGCGGGACGGGGGAGACCCAGTACTTC	CASSKGGTGETQYF
TRBD2	TRBV10-3	TRBJ2-7	-	TGTGCCATCAGCGGGACTAGCGACTCCTACGAGCAGTACTTC	CAISGTSDSYEQYF
TRBD2	TRBV7-9	TRBJ2-1	-	TGTGCCAGCAGCTCGACTAGCGGGGTTTACAATGAGCAGTTCTTC	CASSSTSGVYNEQFF
TRBD1	TRBV6-6	TRBJ1-2	few	TGTGCCAGCAGTGCGGAGGGACAGGGGATCTCTGGCTACACCTTC	CASSAEGQGISGYTF
TRBD1	TRBV5-4	TRBJ2-3	once	TGTGCCAGCTCACAGGGGGATGCAGATACGCAGTATTTT	CASSQGDADTQYF
-	TRBV9	TRBJ1-3	-	TGTGCCAGCAGCCCGCCCGGCCGAAACACCATATATTTT	CASSPPGRNTIYF
TRBD1	TRBV5-1	TRBJ1-2	-	TGCGCCAGCAGCTTGACAGGGGGTTTGGATGGCTACACCTTC	CASSLTGGLDGYTF
-	TRBV10-2	TRBJ2-3	-	TGCGCCAGCAGTGACTCGGGAGTGGATACGCAGTATTTT	CASSDSGVDTQYF
-	TRBV6-5	TRBJ2-6	once	TGTGCCAGCTCATGGGACTCCTCTGGGGCCAACGTCCTGACTTTC	CASSWDSSGANVLTF
-	TRBV5-1	TRBJ2-7	-	TGCGCCAGCAGCTTCGGGGCCAGGGGCACTGGGTACGAGCAGTACTTC	CASSFGARGTGYEQYF
TRBD1	TRBV7-2	TRBJ2-1	-	TGTGCCAGCAGCCCCCGGACAGGTACCTACAATGAGCAGTTCTTC	CASSPRTGTYNEQFF